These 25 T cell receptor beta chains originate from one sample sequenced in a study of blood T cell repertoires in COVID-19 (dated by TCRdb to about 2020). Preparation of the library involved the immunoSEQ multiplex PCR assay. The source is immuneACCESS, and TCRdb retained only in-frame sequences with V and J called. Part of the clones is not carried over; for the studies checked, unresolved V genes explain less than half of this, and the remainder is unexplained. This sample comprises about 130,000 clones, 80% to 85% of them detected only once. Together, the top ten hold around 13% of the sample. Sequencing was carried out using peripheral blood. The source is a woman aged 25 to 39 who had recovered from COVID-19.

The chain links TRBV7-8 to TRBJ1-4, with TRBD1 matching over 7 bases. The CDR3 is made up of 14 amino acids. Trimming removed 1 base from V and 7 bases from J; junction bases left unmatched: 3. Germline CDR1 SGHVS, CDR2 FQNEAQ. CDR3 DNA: TGTGCCAGCAGCTTAGAAGGGACAGCTGAAAAACTGTTTTTT. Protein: CASSLEGTAEKLFF.

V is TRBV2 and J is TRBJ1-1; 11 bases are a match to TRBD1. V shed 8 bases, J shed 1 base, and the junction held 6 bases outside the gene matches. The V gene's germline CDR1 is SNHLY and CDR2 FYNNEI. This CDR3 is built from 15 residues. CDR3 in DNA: TGTGCCAGCCGGGGACAGGGGGTTTCGAACACTGAAGCTTTCTTT. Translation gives CASRGQGVSNTEAFF. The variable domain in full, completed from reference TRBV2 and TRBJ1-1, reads EPEVTQTPSHQVTQMGQEVILRCVPISNHLYFYWYRQILGQKVEFLVSFYNNEISEKSEIFDDQFSVERPDGSNFTLKIRSTKLEDSAMYFCASRGQGVSNTEAFFGQGTRLTVV.

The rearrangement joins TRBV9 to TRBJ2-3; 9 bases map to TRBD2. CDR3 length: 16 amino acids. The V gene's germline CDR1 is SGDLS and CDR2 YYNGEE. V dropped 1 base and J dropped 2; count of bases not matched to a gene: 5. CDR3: CASSVPSGVNTDTQYF. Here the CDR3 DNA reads TGTGCCAGCAGCGTACCTAGCGGGGTAAACACAGATACGCAGTATTTT.

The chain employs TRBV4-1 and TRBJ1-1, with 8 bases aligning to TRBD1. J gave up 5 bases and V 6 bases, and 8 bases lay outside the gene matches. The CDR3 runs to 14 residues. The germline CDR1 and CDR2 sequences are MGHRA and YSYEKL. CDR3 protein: CASSSDRVGTEAFF. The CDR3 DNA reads TGCGCCAGCAGTTCGGACAGGGTGGGAACTGAAGCTTTCTTT.

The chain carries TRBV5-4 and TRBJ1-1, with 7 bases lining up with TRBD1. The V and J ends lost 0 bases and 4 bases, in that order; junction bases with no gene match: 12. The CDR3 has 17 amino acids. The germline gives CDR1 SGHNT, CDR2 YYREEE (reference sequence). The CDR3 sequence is CASSLGADRRRGTEAFF. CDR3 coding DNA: TGTGCCAGCAGCTTGGGGGCGGACAGGCGGAGGGGCACTGAAGCTTTCTTT.

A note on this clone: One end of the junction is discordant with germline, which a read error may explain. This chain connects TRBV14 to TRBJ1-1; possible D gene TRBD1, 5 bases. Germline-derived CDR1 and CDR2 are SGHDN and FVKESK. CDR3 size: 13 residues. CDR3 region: CANSQQVNTEAFF. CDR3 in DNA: TGTGCCAACAGCCAACAGGTGAACACTGAAGCTTTCTTT. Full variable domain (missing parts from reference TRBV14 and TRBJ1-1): EAGVTQFPSHSVIEKGQTVTLRCDPISGHDNLYWYRRVMGKEIKFLLHFVKESKQDESGMPNNRFLAERTGGTYSTLKVQPAELEDSGVYFCANSQQVNTEAFFGQGTRLTVV.

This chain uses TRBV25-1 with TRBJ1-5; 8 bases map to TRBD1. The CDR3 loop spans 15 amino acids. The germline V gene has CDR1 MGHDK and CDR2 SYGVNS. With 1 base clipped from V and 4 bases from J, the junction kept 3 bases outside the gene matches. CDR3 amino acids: CASSESRTGNQPQHF. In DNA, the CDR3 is TGTGCCAGCAGTGAATCAAGGACAGGGAATCAGCCCCAGCATTTT.

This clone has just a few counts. CDR3 region: CAISSGQGNNEKLFF. The CDR3 DNA reads TGTGCCATCAGCTCCGGACAGGGGAATAATGAAAAACTGTTTTTT. The chain joins TRBV10-3 to TRBJ1-4; TRBD1 matches 9 bases. Germline CDR1 and CDR2: ENHRY and SYGVKD. V shed 6 bases, J shed 4 bases, and the junction held 6 bases outside the gene matches. The CDR3 spans 15 residues.

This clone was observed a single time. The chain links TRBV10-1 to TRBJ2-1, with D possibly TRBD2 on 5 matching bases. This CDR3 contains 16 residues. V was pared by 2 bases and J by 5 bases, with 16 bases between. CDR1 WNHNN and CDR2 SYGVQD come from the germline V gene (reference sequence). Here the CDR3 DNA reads TGCGCCAGCAGTGAGGGTTTTGGGCTAGCACACAATGAGCAGTTCTTC. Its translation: CASSEGFGLAHNEQFF.

The CDR3 is CASSQGQVSYEQYF. In DNA form, the CDR3 reads TGTGCCAGCAGCCAAGGACAGGTCTCCTACGAGCAGTACTTC. The V gene is TRBV4-2, the J gene TRBJ2-7; D may be TRBD1 (6 bases). The CDR3 runs 14 residues. Germline-derived CDR1 and CDR2 are LGHNA and YNFKEQ. Trimming pared 1 base from V and 0 bases from J, leaving 7 bases between.

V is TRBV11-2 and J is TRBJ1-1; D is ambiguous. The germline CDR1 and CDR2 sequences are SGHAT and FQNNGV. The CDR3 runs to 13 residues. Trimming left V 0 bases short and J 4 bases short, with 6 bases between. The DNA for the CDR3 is TGTGCCAGCAGCTTAGATCCGGGCACTGAAGCTTTCTTT. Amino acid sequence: CASSLDPGTEAFF.

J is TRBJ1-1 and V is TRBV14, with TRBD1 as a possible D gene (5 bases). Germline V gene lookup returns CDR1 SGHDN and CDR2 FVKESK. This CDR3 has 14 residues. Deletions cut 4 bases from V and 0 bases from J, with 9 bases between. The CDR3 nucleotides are TGTGCCAGCAGCCGCCAGACAGTGAACACTGAAGCTTTCTTT. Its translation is CASSRQTVNTEAFF. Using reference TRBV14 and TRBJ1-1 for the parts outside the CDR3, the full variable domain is EAGVTQFPSHSVIEKGQTVTLRCDPISGHDNLYWYRRVMGKEIKFLLHFVKESKQDESGMPNNRFLAERTGGTYSTLKVQPAELEDSGVYFCASSRQTVNTEAFFGQGTRLTVV.

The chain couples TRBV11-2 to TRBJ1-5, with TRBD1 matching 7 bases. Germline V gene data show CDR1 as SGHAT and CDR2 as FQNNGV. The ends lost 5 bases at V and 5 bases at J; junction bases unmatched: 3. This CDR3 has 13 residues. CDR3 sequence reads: CASSPDRYQPQHF. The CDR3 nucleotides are TGTGCCAGCAGCCCGGACAGGTATCAGCCCCAGCATTTT. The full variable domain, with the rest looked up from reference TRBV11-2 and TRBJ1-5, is EAGVAQSPRYKIIEKRQSVAFWCNPISGHATLYWYQQILGQGPKLLIQFQNNGVVDDSQLPKDRFSAERLKGVDSTLKIQPAKLEDSAVYLCASSPDRYQPQHFGDGTRLSIL.

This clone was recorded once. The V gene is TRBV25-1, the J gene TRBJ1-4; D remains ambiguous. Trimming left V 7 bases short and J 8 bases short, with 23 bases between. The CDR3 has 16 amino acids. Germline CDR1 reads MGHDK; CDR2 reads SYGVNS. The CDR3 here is CASKEGRESPAEKLFF. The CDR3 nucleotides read TGTGCCAGCAAGGAGGGAAGGGAGTCTCCAGCGGAAAAACTGTTTTTT.

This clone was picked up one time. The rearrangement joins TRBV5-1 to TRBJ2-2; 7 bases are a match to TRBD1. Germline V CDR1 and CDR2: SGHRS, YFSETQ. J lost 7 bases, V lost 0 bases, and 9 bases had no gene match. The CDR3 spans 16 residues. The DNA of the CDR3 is TGCGCCAGCAGCTTGGAAGGGGGCGTAGGGAGCGGGGAGCTGTTTTTT. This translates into CASSLEGGVGSGELFF.

The CDR3 DNA sequence: TGTGCCAGCAGCACTTCAGGGGGCCACGACTATGGCTACACCTTC. It encodes CASSTSGGHDYGYTF. V is TRBV9 and J is TRBJ1-2; 8 bases map to TRBD1. The CDR3 totals 15 residues. The germline V gene has CDR1 SGDLS and CDR2 YYNGEE. V lost 4 bases to trimming and J lost 3 bases; unmatched junction nucleotides: 8. Full variable domain (remainder filled in from reference TRBV9 and TRBJ1-2): DSGVTQTPKHLITATGQRVTLRCSPRSGDLSVYWYQQSLDQGLQFLIQYYNGEERAKGNILERFSAQQFPDLHSELNLSSLELGDSALYFCASSTSGGHDYGYTFGSGTRLTVV.

CDR3 protein: CASMGLGGIAGEPGELFF. The DNA of the CDR3 is TGTGCCAGTATGGGCTTGGGGGGAATAGCGGGAGAACCCGGGGAGCTGTTTTTT. V and J are TRBV19 and TRBJ2-2, with TRBD2 matching 9 bases. This CDR3 has 18 residues. Germline values: CDR1 LNHDA, CDR2 SQIVND (reference sequence). Unmatched junction bases numbered 18, after V lost 7 bases and J lost 6 bases.

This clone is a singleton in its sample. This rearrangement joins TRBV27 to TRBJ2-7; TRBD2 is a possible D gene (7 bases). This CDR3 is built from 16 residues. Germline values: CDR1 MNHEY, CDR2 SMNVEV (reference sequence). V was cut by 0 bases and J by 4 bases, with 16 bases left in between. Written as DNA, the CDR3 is TGTGCCAGCAGTTTATCATGGGGGCAGGGAGGGTACGAGCAGTACTTC. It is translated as CASSLSWGQGGYEQYF.

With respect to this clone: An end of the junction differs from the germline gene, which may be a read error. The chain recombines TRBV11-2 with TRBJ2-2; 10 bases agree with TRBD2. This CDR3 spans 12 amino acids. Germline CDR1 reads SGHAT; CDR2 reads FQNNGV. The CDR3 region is CASRGAGGGLFF. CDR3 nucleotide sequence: TGTGCCAGCAGGGGAGCGGGAGGGGGGCTGTTTTTT.

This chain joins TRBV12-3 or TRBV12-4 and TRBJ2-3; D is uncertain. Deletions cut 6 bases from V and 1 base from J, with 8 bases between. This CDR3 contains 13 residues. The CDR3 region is CASSHFRTDTQYF. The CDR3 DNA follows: TGTGCCAGCAGCCACTTTCGCACAGATACGCAGTATTTT.

CDR3 amino acids: CAIKPGQMNTEAFF. CDR3 nucleotide sequence: TGTGCCATAAAACCCGGACAGATGAACACTGAAGCTTTCTTT. The V gene is TRBV30, the J gene TRBJ1-1, with D possibly TRBD1 on 6 matching bases. Deletions cut 8 bases from V and 0 bases from J, with 16 bases between. The CDR3 is 14 residues long. Germline V gives CDR1 GTSNPN, CDR2 SVGIG (reference sequence).

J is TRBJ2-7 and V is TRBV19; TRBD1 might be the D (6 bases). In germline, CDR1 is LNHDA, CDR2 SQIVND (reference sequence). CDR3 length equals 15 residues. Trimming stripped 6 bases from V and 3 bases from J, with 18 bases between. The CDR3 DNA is TGTGCCAGTAGCCTTAAACAGGGTGGCTACTACGAGCAGTACTTC. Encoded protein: CASSLKQGGYYEQYF. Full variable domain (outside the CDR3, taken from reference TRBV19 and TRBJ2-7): DGGITQSPKYLFRKEGQNVTLSCEQNLNHDAMYWYRQDPGQGLRLIYYSQIVNDFQKGDIAEGYSVSREKKESFPLTVTSAQKNPTAFYLCASSLKQGGYYEQYFGPGTRLTVT.

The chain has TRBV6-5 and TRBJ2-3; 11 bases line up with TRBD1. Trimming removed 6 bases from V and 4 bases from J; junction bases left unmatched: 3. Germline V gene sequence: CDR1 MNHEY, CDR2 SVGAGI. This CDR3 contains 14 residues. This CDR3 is CASRDRGLSDTQYF. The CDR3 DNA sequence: TGTGCCAGCAGGGACAGGGGGCTGTCAGATACGCAGTATTTT.

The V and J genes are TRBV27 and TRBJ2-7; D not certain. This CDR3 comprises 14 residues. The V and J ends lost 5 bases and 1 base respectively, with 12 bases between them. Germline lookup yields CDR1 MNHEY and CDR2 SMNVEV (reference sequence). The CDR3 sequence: CASSPSRNSYEQYF. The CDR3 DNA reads TGTGCCAGCAGTCCCTCCAGGAATTCCTACGAGCAGTACTTC.

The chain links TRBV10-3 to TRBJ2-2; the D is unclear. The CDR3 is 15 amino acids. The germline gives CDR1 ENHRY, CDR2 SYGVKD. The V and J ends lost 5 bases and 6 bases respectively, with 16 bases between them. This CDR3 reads CAISIMGRNPGELFF. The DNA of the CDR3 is TGTGCCATCAGTATTATGGGCCGTAATCCCGGGGAGCTGTTTTTT.